Described below is a single TCR beta chain sequence and its context. The primer mix had 60 Vbeta and 13 Jbeta primers. Produced via immunoSEQ multiplex PCR; TCRdb's table is partial and in-frame only. This table lists approximately 110,000 clones. The sample belongs to a study of cytomegalovirus exposure and HLA in healthy donors. The V end was cut by 6 bases, the J end by 5 bases, with 22 bases between. Germline CDR1 reads SQVTM; CDR2 reads ANQGSEA. CDR3 length: 16 amino acids. Material for sequencing was PBMCs. The sequence derives from a man aged 35 to 55 in good health and CMV-seronegative. V is TRBV29-1 and J is TRBJ2-2, with a weak D call TRBD1 (5 bases). In DNA form, the CDR3 reads TGCAGCGTCCGGAGACCAGGGCGTCTGGAGACCGGGGAGCTGTTTTTT. Protein: CSVRRPGRLETGELFF.